The source of this TCR beta chain is a study of response to subunit inactivated influenza vaccine. This clonotype was recorded many times. Using its own MiXCR run on the RT-PCR reads, TCRdb lists one record per CDR3 protein. The repertoire includes hundreds of thousands of distinct CDR3 sequences, about 11% of them detected once, and approximately 10% sits in the top ten. This CDR3 has 14 amino acids. CDR1 MNHNS and CDR2 SASEGT come from the germline V gene. V dropped 8 bases and J dropped 2 bases, with 13 bases sitting between them. This sample also appeared in a second study, on T cells expressing NK-cell markers. As that study records: 5'RACE template switching with UMIs generated TCR beta cDNA. Sorted CD3+CD56+NKG2C+, CD3+CD56+NKG2C- and CD3+CD56-NKG2C+ T cells provided the TCR beta repertoires. In several experiments, sorting was restricted to alpha-beta TCR T cells by an anti-gamma-delta TCR antibody. NKG2C+ dominant clonotype frequencies in five or six donors were about 1.0-7.5% of CD8+ T cells. Expanded clones of NKG2C+ T cells had an unclear HCMV specificity.

The sample was PBMCs from blood, taken on the day of vaccination. The TCR originated in a man between 45 and 60 years old who received an inactivated influenza vaccine. The chain uses TRBV6-1 and TRBJ1-5; D is possibly TRBD1 (6 bases). The CDR3 region has the DNA TGTGCCAGCCTATATAGGGGGGGCAATCAGCCCCAGCATTTT. Residues: CASLYRGGNQPQHF.